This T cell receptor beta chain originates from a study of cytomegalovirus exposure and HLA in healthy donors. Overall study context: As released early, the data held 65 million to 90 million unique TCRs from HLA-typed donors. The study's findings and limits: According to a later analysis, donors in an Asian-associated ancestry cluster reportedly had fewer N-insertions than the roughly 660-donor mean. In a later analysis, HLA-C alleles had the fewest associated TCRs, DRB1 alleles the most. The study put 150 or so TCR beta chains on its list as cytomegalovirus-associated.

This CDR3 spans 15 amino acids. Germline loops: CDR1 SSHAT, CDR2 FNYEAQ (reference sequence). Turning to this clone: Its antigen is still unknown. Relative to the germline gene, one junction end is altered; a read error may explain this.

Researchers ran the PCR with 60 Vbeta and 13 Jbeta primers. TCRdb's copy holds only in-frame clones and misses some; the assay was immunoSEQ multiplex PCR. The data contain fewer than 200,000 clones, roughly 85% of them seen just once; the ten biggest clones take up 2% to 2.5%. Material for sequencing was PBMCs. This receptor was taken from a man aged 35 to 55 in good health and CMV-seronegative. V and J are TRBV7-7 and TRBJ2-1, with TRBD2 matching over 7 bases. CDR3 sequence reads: CASSLNGGGMDEQFF. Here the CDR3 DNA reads TGTGCTAGCAGCTTAAATGGGGGGGGAATGGATGAGCAGTTCTTC. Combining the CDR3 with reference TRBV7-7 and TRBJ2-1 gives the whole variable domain GAGVSQSPRYKVTKRGQDVTLRCDPISSHATLYWYQQALGQGPEFLTYFNYEAQPDKSGLPSDRFSAERPEGSISTLTIQRTEQRDSAMYRCASSLNGGGMDEQFFGPGTRLTVL.